This passage covers 9 T cell receptor beta chains from one sample sequenced in a study of T cell changes during pregnancy in multiple sclerosis. Assay used: immunoSEQ multiplex PCR; TCRdb lists only in-frame clones, some missing. The data hold nearly 110,000 clones, with under 95% observed a single time. The sequencing used peripheral blood, collected in the third trimester of pregnancy. The receptors shown here come from a female donor in good health, enrolled as a control in a pregnancy study.

The rearrangement uses TRBV27 and TRBJ1-1; D uncertain. The CDR3 spans 11 residues. Germline V gene data show CDR1 as MNHEY and CDR2 as SMNVEV (reference sequence). The V and J ends lost 10 bases and 1 base respectively, with 7 bases between them. DNA of the CDR3: TGTGCCATCGGGAAGAACACTGAAGCTTTCTTT. Protein sequence: CAIGKNTEAFF.

This chain uses TRBV6-1 with TRBJ2-5; D might be TRBD2 (5 bases). In germline, CDR1 is MNHNS, CDR2 SASEGT. Trimming shortened V by 3 bases and J by 2 bases, and 16 bases separated the two germline ends. The CDR3 extends over 16 amino acids. The CDR3 region has the DNA TGTGCCAGCAGTGAGGGTAGCGAGCTGGTTCAAGAGACCCAGTACTTC. Translated, it gives CASSEGSELVQETQYF.

This clone has just one count. V and J are TRBV4-3 and TRBJ2-6, with 12 bases aligning to TRBD2. With 3 bases clipped from V and 0 bases from J, the junction kept 6 bases outside the gene matches. This CDR3 has 19 residues. CDR1 and CDR2 (germline): LGHNA, YSLEER. The CDR3 sequence is CASSQASSGGASGANVLTF. CDR3 DNA sequence: TGCGCCAGCAGCCAGGCGTCTAGCGGGGGGGCCTCTGGGGCCAACGTCCTGACTTTC.

The chain employs TRBV27 and TRBJ1-4; the match to TRBD1 covers 8 bases. Trimming took 2 bases from V and 10 from J; bases not matched to a gene: 3. The CDR3 runs 13 residues. CDR1 is MNHEY, CDR2 SMNVEV, per germline (reference sequence). The chain's CDR3 is CASSLQGAGKLFF. The DNA for the CDR3 is TGTGCCAGCAGTTTACAGGGGGCAGGAAAACTGTTTTTT.

In nucleotides, the CDR3 is TGCGCCAGCAGCTTGCAGGGTAGCGGGGGGAATGAGCAGTTCTTC. Protein sequence: CASSLQGSGGNEQFF. The J gene is TRBJ2-1, the V gene TRBV5-1; the match to TRBD2 covers 10 bases. The CDR3 has 15 residues. From germline, CDR1 is SGHRS and CDR2 YFSETQ. Trimming at V came to 1 base and at J to 7 bases, leaving 5 bases not matched to a gene.

The chain links TRBV6-5 to TRBJ2-7, with 9 positions matching TRBD1. The CDR3 has 15 residues. Germline V lookup: CDR1 MNHEY, CDR2 SVGAGI. Germline trimming cut 0 bases from V and 3 bases from J; bases unmatched to any gene: 3. CDR3 loop: CASSYSTGQGYEQYF. CDR3 DNA sequence: TGTGCCAGCAGTTACTCAACGGGACAGGGCTACGAGCAGTACTTC.

V and J are TRBV10-3 and TRBJ1-4; D is uncertain. Germline V gene sequence: CDR1 ENHRY, CDR2 SYGVKD. This CDR3 comprises 13 residues. Trimming cost V 6 bases and J 0 bases, with 5 bases left between them. The CDR3 spells CAIRSATNEKLFF. In DNA form, the CDR3 reads TGTGCCATCAGGTCGGCAACTAATGAAAAACTGTTTTTT.

The chain links TRBV6-1 to TRBJ2-3; 14 bases line up with TRBD2. V lost 4 bases, J lost 4 bases, and 4 bases stayed unmatched. The CDR3 totals 16 residues. Germline V lookup: CDR1 MNHNS, CDR2 SASEGT. CDR3 amino acids: CASSGTSGGRADTQYF. CDR3 coding DNA: TGTGCCAGCAGTGGGACTAGCGGGGGGAGAGCAGATACGCAGTATTTT.

Comment on this clone: An end of the junction does not agree with germline; a read error may underlie this. The J gene is TRBJ2-7, the V gene TRBV7-7, with D tentatively TRBD2 (5 bases). The CDR3 is made up of 15 amino acids. The V gene's germline CDR1 is SSHAT and CDR2 FNYEAQ (reference sequence). CDR3 sequence reads: CASSLRTGSSYEQYF. Here the CDR3 DNA reads TGTGCTAGCAGCTTACGGACGGGAAGCTCCTACGAGCAGTACTTC.